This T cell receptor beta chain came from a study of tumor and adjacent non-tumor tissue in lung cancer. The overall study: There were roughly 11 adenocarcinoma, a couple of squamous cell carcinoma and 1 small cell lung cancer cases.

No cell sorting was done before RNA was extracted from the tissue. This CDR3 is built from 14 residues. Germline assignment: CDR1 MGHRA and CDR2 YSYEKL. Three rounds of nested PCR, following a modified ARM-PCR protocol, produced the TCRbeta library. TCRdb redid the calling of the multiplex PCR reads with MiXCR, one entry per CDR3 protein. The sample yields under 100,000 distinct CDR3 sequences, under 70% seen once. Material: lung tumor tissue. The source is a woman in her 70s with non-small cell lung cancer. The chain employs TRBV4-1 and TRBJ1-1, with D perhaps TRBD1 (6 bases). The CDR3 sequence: CLSSHRTENTEAFF. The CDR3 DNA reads TGCCTCAGCAGCCATCGGACAGAGAACACTGAAGCTTTCTTT.